This TCR beta chain derives from a study of blood T cell repertoires in COVID-19. Study-wide context: COVID-19 samples from acute and convalescent phases originated in the United States, Italy and Spain. Sources were T cells, B-cell-depleted T cells, or PBMCs; the material itself was cDNA or gDNA.

The CDR3 is 15 residues long. Unmatched junction bases numbered 5, after V lost 2 bases and J lost 2 bases. Looked up from germline, CDR1 is MNHEY and CDR2 is SVGEGT. In the original analysis: The authors estimated nucleated cell counts from reference gene primer amplification. Sequenced by immunoSEQ multiplex PCR; TCRdb stores in-frame clones only, minus some. Clonal size and the V and J genes are those of that table, whereas D and trimming came from the DNA. This sample has 20,000 to 25,000 clones, with approximately 90% found just once. V usage is TRBV6-2 or TRBV6-3 and J usage is TRBJ2-5; 7 bases are shared with TRBD1. This receptor was obtained from a man over 45 with active COVID-19. What was sequenced was peripheral blood. CDR3 in DNA: TGTGCCAGCAGTTACACGGACAGGCTACAAGAGACCCAGTACTTC. This codes for CASSYTDRLQETQYF.